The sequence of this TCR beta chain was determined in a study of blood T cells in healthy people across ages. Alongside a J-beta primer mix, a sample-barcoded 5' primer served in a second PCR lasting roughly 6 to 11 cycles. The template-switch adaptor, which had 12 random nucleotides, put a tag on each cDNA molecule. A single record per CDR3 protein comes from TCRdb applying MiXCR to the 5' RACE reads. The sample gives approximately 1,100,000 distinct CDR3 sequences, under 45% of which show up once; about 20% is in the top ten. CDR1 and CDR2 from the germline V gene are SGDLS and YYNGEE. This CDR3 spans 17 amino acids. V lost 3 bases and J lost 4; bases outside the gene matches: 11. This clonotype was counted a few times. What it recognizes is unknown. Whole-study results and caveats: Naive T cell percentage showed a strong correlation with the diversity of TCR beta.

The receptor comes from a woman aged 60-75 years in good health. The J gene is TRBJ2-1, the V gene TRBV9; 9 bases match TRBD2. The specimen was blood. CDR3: CASSGSGGAGGYNEQFF. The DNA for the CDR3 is TGTGCCAGCAGCGGGTCCGGGGGAGCGGGAGGATACAATGAGCAGTTCTTC.